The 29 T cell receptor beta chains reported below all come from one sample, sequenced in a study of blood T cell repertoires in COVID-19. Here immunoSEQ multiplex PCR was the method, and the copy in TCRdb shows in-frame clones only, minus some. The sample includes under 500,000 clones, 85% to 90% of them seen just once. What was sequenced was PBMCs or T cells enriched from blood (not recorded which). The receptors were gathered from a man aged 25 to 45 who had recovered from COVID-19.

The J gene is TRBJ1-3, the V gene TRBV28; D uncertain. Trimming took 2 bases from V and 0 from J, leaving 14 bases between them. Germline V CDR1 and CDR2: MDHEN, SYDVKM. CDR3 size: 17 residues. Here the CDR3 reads CASSLPSPQYSGNTIYF. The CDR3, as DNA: TGTGCCAGCAGTTTACCATCCCCCCAGTACTCTGGAAACACCATATATTTT.

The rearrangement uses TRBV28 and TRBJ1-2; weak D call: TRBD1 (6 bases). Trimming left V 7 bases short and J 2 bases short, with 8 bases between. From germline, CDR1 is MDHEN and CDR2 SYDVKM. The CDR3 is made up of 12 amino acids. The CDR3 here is CASNRENYGYTF. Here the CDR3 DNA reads TGTGCCAGCAACAGGGAGAACTATGGCTACACCTTC.

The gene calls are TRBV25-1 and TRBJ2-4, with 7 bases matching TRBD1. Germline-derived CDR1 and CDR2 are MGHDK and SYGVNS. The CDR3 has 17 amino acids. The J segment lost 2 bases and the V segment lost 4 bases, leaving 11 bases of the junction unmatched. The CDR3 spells CASSGKQGMSTKNIQYF. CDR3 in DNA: TGTGCCAGCAGTGGAAAACAGGGGATGTCAACCAAAAACATTCAGTACTTC.

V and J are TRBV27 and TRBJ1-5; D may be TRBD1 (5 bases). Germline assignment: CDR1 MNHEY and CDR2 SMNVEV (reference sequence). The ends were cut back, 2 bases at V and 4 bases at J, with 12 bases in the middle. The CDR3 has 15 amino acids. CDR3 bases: TGTGCCAGCAGTTTAGAAGGGGTGGGTAATCAGCCCCAGCATTTT. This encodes CASSLEGVGNQPQHF.

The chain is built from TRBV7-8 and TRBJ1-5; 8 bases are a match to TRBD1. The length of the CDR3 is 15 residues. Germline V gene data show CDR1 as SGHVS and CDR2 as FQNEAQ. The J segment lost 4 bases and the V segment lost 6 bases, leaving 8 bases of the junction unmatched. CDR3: CASRPGTGTNQPQHF. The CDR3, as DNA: TGTGCCAGCAGGCCCGGGACAGGAACGAATCAGCCCCAGCATTTT.

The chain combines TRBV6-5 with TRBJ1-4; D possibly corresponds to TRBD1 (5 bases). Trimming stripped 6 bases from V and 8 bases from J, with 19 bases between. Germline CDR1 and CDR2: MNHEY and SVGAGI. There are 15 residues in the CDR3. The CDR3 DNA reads TGTGCCAGCAGACCTTCGACAGTTGGCTCAGAAAAACTGTTTTTT. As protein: CASRPSTVGSEKLFF.

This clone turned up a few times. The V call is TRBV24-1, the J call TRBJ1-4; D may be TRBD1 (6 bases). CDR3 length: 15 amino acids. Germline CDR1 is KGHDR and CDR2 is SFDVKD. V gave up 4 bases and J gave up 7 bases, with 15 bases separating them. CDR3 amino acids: CATSESTGWGEKLFF. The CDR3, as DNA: TGTGCCACCAGTGAATCAACAGGGTGGGGTGAAAAACTGTTTTTT.

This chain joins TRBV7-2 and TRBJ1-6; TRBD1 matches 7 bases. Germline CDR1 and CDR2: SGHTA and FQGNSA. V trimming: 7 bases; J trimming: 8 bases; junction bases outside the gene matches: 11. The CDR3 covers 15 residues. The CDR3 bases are TGTGCCAGCACCAAAACCGGGACAGACCATTCACCCCTCCACTTT. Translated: CASTKTGTDHSPLHF.

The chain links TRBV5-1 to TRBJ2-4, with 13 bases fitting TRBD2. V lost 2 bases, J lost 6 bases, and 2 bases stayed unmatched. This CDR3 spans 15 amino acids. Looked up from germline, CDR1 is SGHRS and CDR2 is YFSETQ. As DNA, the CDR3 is TGCGCCAGCAGCTTCGGACTAGCGGGAGTAAACATTCAGTACTTC. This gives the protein CASSFGLAGVNIQYF.

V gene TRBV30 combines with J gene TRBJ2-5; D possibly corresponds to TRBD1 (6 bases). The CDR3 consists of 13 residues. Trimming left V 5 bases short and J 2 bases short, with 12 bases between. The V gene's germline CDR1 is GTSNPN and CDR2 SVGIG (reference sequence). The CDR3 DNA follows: TGTGCCTGGTCGGGACACAGTCAAGAGACCCAGTACTTC. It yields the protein CAWSGHSQETQYF.

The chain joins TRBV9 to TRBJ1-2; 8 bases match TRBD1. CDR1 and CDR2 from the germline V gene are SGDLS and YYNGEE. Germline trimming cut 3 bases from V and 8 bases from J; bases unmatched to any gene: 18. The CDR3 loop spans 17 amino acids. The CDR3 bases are TGTGCCAGCAGCGAGCAGCCCCAGGGGGCACCCGGTCAGGGCTACACCTTC. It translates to CASSEQPQGAPGQGYTF.

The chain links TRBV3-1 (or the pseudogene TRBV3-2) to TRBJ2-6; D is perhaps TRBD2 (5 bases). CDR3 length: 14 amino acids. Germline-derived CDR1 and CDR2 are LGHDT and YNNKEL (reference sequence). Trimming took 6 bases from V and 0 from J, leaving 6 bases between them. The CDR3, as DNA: TGTGCCAGCAGAGGACTCTCTGGGGCCAACGTCCTGACTTTC. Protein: CASRGLSGANVLTF.

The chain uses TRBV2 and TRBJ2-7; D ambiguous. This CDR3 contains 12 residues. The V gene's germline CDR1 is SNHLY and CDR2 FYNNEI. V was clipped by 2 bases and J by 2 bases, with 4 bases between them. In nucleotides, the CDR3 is TGTGCCAGCAGTGAACTACCCTACGAGCAGTACTTC. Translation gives CASSELPYEQYF.

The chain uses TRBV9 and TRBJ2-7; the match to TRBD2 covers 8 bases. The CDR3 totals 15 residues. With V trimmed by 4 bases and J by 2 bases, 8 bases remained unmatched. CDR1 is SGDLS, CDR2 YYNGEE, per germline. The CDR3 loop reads CASSPGAGGPYEQYF. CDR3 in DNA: TGTGCCAGCAGCCCAGGGGCGGGAGGCCCCTACGAGCAGTACTTC. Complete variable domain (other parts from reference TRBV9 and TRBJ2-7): DSGVTQTPKHLITATGQRVTLRCSPRSGDLSVYWYQQSLDQGLQFLIQYYNGEERAKGNILERFSAQQFPDLHSELNLSSLELGDSALYFCASSPGAGGPYEQYFGPGTRLTVT.

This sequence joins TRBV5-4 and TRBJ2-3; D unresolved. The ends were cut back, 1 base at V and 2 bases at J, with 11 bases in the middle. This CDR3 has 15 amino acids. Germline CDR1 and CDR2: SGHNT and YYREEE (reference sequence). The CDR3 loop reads CASSLKGGYTDTQYF. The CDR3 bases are TGTGCCAGCAGCTTGAAAGGCGGCTACACAGATACGCAGTATTTT.

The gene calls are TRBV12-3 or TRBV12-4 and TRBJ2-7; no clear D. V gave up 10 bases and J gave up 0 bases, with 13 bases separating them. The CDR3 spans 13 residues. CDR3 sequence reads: CATSIAASYEQYF. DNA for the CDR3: TGTGCCACTAGTATAGCAGCCTCCTACGAGCAGTACTTC.

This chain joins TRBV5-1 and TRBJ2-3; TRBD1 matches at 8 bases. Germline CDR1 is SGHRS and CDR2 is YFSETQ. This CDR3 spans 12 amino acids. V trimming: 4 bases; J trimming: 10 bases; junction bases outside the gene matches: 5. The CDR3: CASSMDRAAQYF. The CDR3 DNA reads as TGCGCCAGCAGCATGGACAGGGCCGCGCAGTATTTT.

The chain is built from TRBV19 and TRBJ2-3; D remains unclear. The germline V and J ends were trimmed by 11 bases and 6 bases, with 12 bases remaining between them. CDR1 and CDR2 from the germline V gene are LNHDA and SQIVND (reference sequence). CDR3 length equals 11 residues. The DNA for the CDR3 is TGTGCCTGCAGTCTGTACGATACGCAGTATTTT. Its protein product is CACSLYDTQYF. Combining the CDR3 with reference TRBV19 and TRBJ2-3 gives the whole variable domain DGGITQSPKYLFRKEGQNVTLSCEQNLNHDAMYWYRQDPGQGLRLIYYSQIVNDFQKGDIAEGYSVSREKKESFPLTVTSAQKNPTAFYLCACSLYDTQYFGPGTRLTVL.

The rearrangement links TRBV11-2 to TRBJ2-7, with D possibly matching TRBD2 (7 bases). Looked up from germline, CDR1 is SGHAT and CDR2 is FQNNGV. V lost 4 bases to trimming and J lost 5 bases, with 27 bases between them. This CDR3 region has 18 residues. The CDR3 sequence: CASSSVRGARVNLHEQYF. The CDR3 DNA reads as TGTGCCAGCAGCTCGGTCCGGGGGGCGCGGGTCAACCTACACGAGCAGTACTTC.

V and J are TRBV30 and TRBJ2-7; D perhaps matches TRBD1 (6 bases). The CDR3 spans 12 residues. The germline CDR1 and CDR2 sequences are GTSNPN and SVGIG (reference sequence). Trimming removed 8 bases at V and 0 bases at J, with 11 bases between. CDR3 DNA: TGTGCCGGAAAGGACAGCTCCTACGAGCAGTACTTC. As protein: CAGKDSSYEQYF.

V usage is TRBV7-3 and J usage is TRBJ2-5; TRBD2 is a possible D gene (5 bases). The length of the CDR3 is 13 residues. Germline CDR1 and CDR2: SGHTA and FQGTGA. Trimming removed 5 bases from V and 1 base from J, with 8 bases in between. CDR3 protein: CASSKLVQETQYF. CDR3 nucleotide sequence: TGTGCCAGCAGCAAACTAGTCCAAGAGACCCAGTACTTC.

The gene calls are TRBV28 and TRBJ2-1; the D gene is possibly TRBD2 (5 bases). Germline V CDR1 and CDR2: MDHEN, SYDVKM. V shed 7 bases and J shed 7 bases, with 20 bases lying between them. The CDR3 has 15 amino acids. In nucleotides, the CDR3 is TGTGCCAGCAATTTTGTGAGGGAGATCAGGAATGAGCAGTTCTTC. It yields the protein CASNFVREIRNEQFF.

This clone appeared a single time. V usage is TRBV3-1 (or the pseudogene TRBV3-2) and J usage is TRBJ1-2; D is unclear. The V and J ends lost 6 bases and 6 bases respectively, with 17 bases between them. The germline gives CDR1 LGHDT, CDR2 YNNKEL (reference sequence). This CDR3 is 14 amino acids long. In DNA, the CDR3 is TGTGCCAGCAGACCTACCGCTTACGTCCATGGCTACACCTTC. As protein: CASRPTAYVHGYTF.

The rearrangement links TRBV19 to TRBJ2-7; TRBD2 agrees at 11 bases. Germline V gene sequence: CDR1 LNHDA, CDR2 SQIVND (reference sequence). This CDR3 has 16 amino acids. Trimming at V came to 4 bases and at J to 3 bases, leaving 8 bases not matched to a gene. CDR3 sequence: CASSKGPGLADYEQYF. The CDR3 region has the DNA TGTGCCAGTAGTAAGGGGCCGGGACTAGCGGACTACGAGCAGTACTTC.

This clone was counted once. DNA for the CDR3: TGTGCCAGCAGCTTACAGGGTGGCTACACCTTC. It specifies CASSLQGGYTF. The chain carries TRBV7-9 and TRBJ1-2, with D possibly TRBD1 on 5 matching bases. This CDR3 comprises 11 residues. The V gene lost 2 bases and the J gene lost 7 bases, with 5 bases spanning the gap. The germline gives CDR1 SEHNR, CDR2 FQNEAQ (reference sequence). Full variable domain (missing parts from reference TRBV7-9 and TRBJ1-2): DTGVSQNPRHKITKRGQNVTFRCDPISEHNRLYWYRQTLGQGPEFLTYFQNEAQLEKSRLLSDRFSAERPKGSFSTLEIQRTEQGDSAMYLCASSLQGGYTFGSGTRLTVV.

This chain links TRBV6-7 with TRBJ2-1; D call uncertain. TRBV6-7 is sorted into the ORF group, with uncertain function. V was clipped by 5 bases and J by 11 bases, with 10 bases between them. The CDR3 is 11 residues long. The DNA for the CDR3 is TGTGCCAGCAGTCCCGACACTCAGCAGTTCTTC. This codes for CASSPDTQQFF.

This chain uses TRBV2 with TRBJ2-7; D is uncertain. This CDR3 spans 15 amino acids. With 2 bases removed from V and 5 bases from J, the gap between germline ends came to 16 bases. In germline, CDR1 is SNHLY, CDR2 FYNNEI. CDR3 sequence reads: CASSELPATPHEQYF. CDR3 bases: TGTGCCAGCAGTGAACTCCCAGCGACCCCGCACGAGCAGTACTTC.

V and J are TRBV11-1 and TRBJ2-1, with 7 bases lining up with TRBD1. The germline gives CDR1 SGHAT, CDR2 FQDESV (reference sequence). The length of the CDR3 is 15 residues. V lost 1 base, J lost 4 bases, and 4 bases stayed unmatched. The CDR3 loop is CASSLGQGSYNEQFF. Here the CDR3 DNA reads TGTGCCAGCAGCTTAGGACAGGGTTCTTACAATGAGCAGTTCTTC.

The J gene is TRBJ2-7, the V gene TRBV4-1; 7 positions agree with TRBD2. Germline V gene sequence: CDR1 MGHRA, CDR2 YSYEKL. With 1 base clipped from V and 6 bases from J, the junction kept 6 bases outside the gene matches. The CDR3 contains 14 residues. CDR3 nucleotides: TGCGCCAGCAGCCAAGGGGTTGGGGGGGGCGAGCAGTACTTC. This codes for CASSQGVGGGEQYF.